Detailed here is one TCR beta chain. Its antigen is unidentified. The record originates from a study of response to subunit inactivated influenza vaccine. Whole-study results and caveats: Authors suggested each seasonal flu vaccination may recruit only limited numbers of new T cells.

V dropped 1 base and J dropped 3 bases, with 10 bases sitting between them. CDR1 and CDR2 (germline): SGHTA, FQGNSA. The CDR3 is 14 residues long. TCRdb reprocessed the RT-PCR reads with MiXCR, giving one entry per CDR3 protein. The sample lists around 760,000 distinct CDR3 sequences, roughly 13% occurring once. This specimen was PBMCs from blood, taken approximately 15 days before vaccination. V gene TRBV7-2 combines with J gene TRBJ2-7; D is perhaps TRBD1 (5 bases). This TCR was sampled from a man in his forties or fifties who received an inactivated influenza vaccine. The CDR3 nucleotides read TGTGCCAGCAGCTTAGGGACAAACCTCTACGAGCAGTACTTC. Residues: CASSLGTNLYEQYF.